This T cell receptor (beta chain) appears in the sequencing data of a study of blood T cell repertoires in COVID-19 (dated by TCRdb to about 2020). Some background on the complete study: Samples covering the acute and convalescent phases of COVID-19 were provided by collaborators in the United States, Italy and Spain. Nearly every sample came with metadata listing a de-identified subject ID, COVID-19 status, age in years and sex. Deeply sampled blood TCRbeta repertoires from subjects exposed to, actively infected with, or recovered from COVID-19 were included in the dataset. A freely available public database, intended as a resource for researchers studying the immune response to SARS-CoV-2, is where the repertoires were released. The samples were drawn from two sources: the first 160 participants of the ongoing ImmuneRACE study, and 1,000 to 1,500 subjects contributed by 6 global collaborators. The prospective study material was composed of cDNA or gDNA derived from T cells, B-cell-depleted T cells, or PBMCs. Where HLA class I and class II types were available, the types were taken from metadata supplied by the sample provider, not from assay-based typing. The paper as a whole reports these results and caveats: The amount of clinical and demographic metadata varied by source and participant and was provided uncurated.

TCRbeta CDR3 regions were amplified from genomic DNA by means of the immunoSEQ Assay, a bias-controlled multiplex PCR. The published analysis was carried out like this. The number of nucleated cells in each sample was estimated by amplification of reference gene primers within the assay. To quantify the absolute abundance of each unique TCRbeta CDR3 rearrangement, sequence reads were collapsed and filtered. Productive Simpson clonality was computed per sample as the square root of Simpson's diversity index over productive rearrangements. In its TCRdb copy, this immuneACCESS table keeps in-frame sequences only and misses some clones. Where compared with another copy, unresolved V genes explain less than half of these, and the others have no known cause. The D gene and trimming were derived from the DNA, and the V and J assignments and clone size from that table. In all, the sample holds tens of thousands of clones, and around 88% of those were seen once. The leading ten clones occupy roughly 2.1% of the sample.

Whole blood was collected in K2EDTA tubes by collaborating institutions according to the institutions' own protocols. Collaborator samples were shipped for TCRbeta analysis as frozen whole blood, isolated PBMCs, or DNA extracted from either sample type. About this clone itself: The clone's antigen remains unknown. Within one base of it there is no much larger clone, and no base qualities were kept.

Relative to germline, V is 5 bases shorter and J is 4 bases shorter, with 15 bases between their ends. Measured from the cysteine to the phenylalanine, the CDR3 is 14 residues long. Just the 42-base CDR3 DNA is kept, in frame starting at base 1. CDR1 and CDR2 are read off the germline V gene (reference sequence) as LNHDA and SQIVND. The chain is encoded by TRBV19 joined to TRBJ2-7; the D gene is perhaps TRBD1, on 6 matching bases. Sequenced material: peripheral blood. This receptor was taken from a woman older than 75 with active or convalescent COVID-19. The CDR3 protein: CASSYRDKGYEQYF. The bases are TGTGCCAGTAGTTATAGGGACAAGGGATACGAGCAGTACTTC.